This TCR beta chain was found in a study of cytomegalovirus exposure and HLA in healthy donors. Researchers ran the PCR with 60 Vbeta and 13 Jbeta primers. Source study methods: Unique TCR beta chains numbered about 79 million in a later analysis, with roughly 11 million shared. Measured with immunoSEQ multiplex PCR; TCRdb has only the in-frame clones, and not every one. V and J calls and clone size are given by that table; D and trimming were obtained from the DNA. The sample lists around 210,000 clones, around 83% seen once, with 2.7% in the top ten. Findings and caveats of the study: Follow-up analysis seemed to connect common viral pathogens with several of the most significant clusters identified.

As regards this clone: Its cognate antigen is unknown.

The sequence derives from a woman aged 40 to 50 in good health and CMV-seronegative. Sequenced: PBMCs.

CDR3 DNA: TGCGCCAGCAGTGAAGGGGTCTATGACGGCCACACCTTC. Protein: CASSEGVYDGHTF. The genes are TRBV10-2 and TRBJ1-2; possible D gene TRBD1, 5 bases. Germline V lookup: CDR1 WSHSY, CDR2 SAAADI. V shed 3 bases and J shed 12 bases, with 17 bases lying between them. The CDR3 covers 13 residues.